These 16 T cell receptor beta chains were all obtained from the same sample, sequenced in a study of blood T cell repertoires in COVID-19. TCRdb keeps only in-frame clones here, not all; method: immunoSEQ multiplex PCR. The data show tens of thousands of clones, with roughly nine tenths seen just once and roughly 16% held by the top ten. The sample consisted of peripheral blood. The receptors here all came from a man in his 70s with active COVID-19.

The CDR3 loop reads CASSSQGAAYNEQFF. As DNA, the CDR3 is TGTGCCAGCAGCTCTCAGGGGGCCGCGTACAATGAGCAGTTCTTC. The J gene is TRBJ2-1, the V gene TRBV7-6, with 8 bases that match TRBD1. There are 15 residues in the CDR3. J was trimmed by 4 bases and V by 4 bases; bases with no gene match: 6. Germline V gene sequence: CDR1 SGHVS, CDR2 FNYEAQ.

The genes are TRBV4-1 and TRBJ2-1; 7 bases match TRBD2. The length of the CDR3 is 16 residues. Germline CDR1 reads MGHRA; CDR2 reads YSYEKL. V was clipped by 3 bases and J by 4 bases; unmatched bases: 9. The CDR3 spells CASSQSGTKVYNEQFF. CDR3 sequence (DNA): TGCGCCAGCAGCCAGTCCGGGACTAAGGTTTACAATGAGCAGTTCTTC.

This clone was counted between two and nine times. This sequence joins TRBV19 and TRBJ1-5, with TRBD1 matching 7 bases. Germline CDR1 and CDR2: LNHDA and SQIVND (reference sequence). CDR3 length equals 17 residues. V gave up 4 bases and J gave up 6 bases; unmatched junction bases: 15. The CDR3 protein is CASSTPRDRVSGQPQHF. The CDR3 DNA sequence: TGTGCCAGTAGTACCCCGCGTGACAGGGTATCCGGTCAGCCCCAGCATTTT.

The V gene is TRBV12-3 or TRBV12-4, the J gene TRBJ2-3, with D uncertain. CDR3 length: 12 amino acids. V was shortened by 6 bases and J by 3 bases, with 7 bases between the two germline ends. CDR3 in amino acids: CASRAGTDTQYF. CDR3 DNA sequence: TGTGCCAGCAGGGCCGGGACAGATACGCAGTATTTT.

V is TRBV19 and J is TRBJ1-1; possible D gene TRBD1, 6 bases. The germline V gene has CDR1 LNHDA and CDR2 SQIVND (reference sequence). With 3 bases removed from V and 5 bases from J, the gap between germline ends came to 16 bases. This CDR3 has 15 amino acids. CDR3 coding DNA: TGTGCCAGTAGTATTTTACCGGGACAAGGGACTGAAGCTTTCTTT. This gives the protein CASSILPGQGTEAFF. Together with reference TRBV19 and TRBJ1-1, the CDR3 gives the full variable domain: DGGITQSPKYLFRKEGQNVTLSCEQNLNHDAMYWYRQDPGQGLRLIYYSQIVNDFQKGDIAEGYSVSREKKESFPLTVTSAQKNPTAFYLCASSILPGQGTEAFFGQGTRLTVV.

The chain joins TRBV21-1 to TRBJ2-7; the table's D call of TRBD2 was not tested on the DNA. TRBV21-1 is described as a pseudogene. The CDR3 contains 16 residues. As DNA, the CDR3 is TGTGCCAGCAGCAAACCCACTAGCGGACTAACCTACGAGCAGTACTTC. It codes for CASSKPTSGLTYEQYF.

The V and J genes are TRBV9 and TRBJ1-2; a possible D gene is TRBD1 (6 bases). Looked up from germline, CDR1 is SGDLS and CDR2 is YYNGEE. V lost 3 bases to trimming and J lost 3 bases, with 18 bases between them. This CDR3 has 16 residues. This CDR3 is CASSENVGRGDYGYTF. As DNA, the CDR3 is TGTGCCAGCAGCGAGAACGTGGGCAGGGGAGACTATGGCTACACCTTC.

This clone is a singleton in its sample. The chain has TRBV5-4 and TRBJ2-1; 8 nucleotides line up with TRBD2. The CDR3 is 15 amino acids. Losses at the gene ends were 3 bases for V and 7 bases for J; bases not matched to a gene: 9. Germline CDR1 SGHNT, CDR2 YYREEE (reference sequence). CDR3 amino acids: CASSWRGAGLNEQFF. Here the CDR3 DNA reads TGTGCCAGCAGCTGGCGGGGGGCCGGGCTGAATGAGCAGTTCTTC.

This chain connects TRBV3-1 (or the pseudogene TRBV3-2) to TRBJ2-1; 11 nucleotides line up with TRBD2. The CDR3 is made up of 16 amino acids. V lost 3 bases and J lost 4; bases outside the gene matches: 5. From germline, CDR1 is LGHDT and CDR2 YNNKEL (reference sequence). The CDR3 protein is CASSHWTSGRYNEQFF. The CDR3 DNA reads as TGTGCCAGCAGCCATTGGACTAGCGGGCGGTACAATGAGCAGTTCTTC.

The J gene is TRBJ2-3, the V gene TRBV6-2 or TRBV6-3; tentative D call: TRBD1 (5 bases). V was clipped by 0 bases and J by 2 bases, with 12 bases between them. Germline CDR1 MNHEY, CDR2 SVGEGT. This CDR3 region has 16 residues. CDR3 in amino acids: CASSYSIDRYTDTQYF. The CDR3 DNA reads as TGTGCCAGCAGTTACTCGATAGACAGATACACAGATACGCAGTATTTT.

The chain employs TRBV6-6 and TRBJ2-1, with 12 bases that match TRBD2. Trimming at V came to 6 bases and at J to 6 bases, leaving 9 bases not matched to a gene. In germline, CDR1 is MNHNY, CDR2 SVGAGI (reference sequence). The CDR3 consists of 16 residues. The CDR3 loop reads CASRPPLTSGGNEQFF. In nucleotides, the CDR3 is TGTGCCAGCAGACCACCCCTGACTAGCGGGGGCAATGAGCAGTTCTTC.

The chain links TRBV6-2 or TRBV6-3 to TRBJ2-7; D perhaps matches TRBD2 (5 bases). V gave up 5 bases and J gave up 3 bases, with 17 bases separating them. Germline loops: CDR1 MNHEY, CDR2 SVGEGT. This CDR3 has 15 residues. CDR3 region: CASSVAQLYLYEQYF. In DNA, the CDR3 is TGTGCCAGCAGTGTAGCGCAACTGTACCTCTACGAGCAGTACTTC.

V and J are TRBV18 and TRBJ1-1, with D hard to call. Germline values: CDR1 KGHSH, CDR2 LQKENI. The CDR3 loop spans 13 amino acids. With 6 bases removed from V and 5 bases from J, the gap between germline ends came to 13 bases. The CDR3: CASSSPQTTEAFF. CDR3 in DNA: TGTGCCAGCTCGTCGCCCCAGACTACTGAAGCTTTCTTT.

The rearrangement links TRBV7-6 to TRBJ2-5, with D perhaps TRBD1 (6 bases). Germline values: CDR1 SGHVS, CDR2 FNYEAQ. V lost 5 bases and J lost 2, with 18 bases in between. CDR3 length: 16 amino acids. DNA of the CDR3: TGTGCCAGCAGCACACATCCCCCGGACAGACAAGAGACCCAGTACTTC. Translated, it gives CASSTHPPDRQETQYF. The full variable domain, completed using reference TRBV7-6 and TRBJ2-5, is GAGVSQSPRYKVTKRGQDVALRCDPISGHVSLYWYRQALGQGPEFLTYFNYEAQQDKSGLPNDRFSAERPEGSISTLTIQRTEQRDSAMYRCASSTHPPDRQETQYFGPGTRLLVL.

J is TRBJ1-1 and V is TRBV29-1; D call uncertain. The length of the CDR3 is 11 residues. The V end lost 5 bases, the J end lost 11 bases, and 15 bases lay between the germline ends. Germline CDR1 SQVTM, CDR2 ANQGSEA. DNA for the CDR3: TGCAGCGTTACTTCGGGGTCCGACGCTTTCTTT. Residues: CSVTSGSDAFF.

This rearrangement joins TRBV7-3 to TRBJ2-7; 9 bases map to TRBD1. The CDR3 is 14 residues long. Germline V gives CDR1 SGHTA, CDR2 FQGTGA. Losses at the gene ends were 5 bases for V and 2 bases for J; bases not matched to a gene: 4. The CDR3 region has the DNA TGTGCCAGCAGCCCCACAGGGGGCCCCTACGAGCAGTACTTC. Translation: CASSPTGGPYEQYF.